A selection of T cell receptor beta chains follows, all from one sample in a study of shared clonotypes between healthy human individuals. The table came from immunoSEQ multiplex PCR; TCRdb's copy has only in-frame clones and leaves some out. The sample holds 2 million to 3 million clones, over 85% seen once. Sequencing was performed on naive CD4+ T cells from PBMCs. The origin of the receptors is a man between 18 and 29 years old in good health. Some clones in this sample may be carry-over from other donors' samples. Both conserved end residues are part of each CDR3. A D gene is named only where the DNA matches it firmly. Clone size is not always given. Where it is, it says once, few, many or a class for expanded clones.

CDR3: CASSQWRAGVSYNEQFF
DNA: TGCGCCAGCAGCCAATGGAGGGCGGGAGTCTCCTACAATGAGCAGTTCTTC
J: TRBJ2-1
D: TRBD2
V: TRBV4-1
size: .

CDR3: CASSPGVNTEAFF
DNA: TGCGCCAGCAGCCCAGGGGTGAACACTGAAGCTTTCTTT
J: TRBJ1-1
D: .
V: TRBV5-1
size: .

CDR3: CASSSTREGSGYTF
DNA: TGTGCCAGCAGTTCAACCAGGGAAGGATCTGGCTACACCTTC
J: TRBJ1-2
D: .
V: TRBV28
size: .

CDR3: CASSSGTGSDYGYTF
DNA: TGTGCCAGCAGCTCCGGGACAGGGTCAGACTATGGCTACACCTTC
J: TRBJ1-2
D: TRBD1
V: TRBV7-9
size: .

CDR3: CASSPGTASTEAFF
DNA: TGTGCCAGCAGTCCCGGGACGGCGTCCACTGAAGCTTTCTTT
J: TRBJ1-1
D: .
V: TRBV28
size: .

CDR3: CASSLVAPNTEAFF
DNA: TGTGCCAGCAGTTTAGTGGCCCCGAACACTGAAGCTTTCTTT
J: TRBJ1-1
D: .
V: TRBV28
size: .

CDR3: CASGPLAGFKGTDTQYF
DNA: TGTGCTAGTGGTCCCCTGGCGGGCTTTAAAGGCACAGATACGCAGTATTTT
J: TRBJ2-3
D: .
V: TRBV12-5
size: once

CDR3: CAISESTGPGTQYF
DNA: TGTGCCATCAGTGAGTCGACGGGCCCGGGGACCCAGTACTTC
J: TRBJ2-5
D: .
V: TRBV10-3
size: .

CDR3: CSGTTGGREQYF
DNA: TGCAGCGGTACGACAGGGGGACGCGAGCAGTACTTC
J: TRBJ2-7
D: TRBD1
V: TRBV29-1
size: once

CDR3: CASSGVGGPTGELFF
DNA: TGTGCCAGCAGTGGAGTGGGAGGGCCCACCGGGGAGCTGTTTTTT
J: TRBJ2-2
D: TRBD2
V: TRBV6-1
size: .

CDR3: CASSHPGQGSSSSYEQYF
DNA: TGCGCCAGCAGCCACCCCGGACAGGGGTCTTCGAGCTCCTACGAGCAGTACTTC
J: TRBJ2-7
D: TRBD1
V: TRBV5-1
size: .

CDR3: CASSGGTGWEDTQYF
DNA: TGTGCCAGCAGTGGGGGGACAGGGTGGGAAGATACGCAGTATTTT
J: TRBJ2-3
D: TRBD1
V: TRBV6-6
size: .

CDR3: CASSLPTSGKINEQFF
DNA: TGTGCCAGCAGTCTCCCGACTAGCGGGAAAATTAATGAGCAGTTCTTC
J: TRBJ2-1
D: TRBD2
V: TRBV6-6
size: .

CDR3: CAAGGSSGILSTDTQYF
DNA: TGTGCCGCAGGGGGATCTAGCGGAATCCTAAGCACAGATACGCAGTATTTT
J: TRBJ2-3
D: .
V: TRBV7-8
size: once

CDR3: CASSLARRGIGDYGYTF
DNA: TGTGCCAGCAGCTTAGCGCGCAGGGGGATAGGTGACTATGGCTACACCTTC
J: TRBJ1-2
D: TRBD1
V: TRBV7-8
size: .

CDR3: CAITGGGDDTEAFF
DNA: TGTGCCATCACCGGAGGGGGCGACGACACTGAAGCTTTCTTT
J: TRBJ1-1
D: TRBD1
V: TRBV10-3
size: .

CDR3: CASSGDSQNWDF
DNA: TGTGCCAGCAGCGGGGACAGCCAGAACTGGGACTTC
J: TRBJ2-7
D: TRBD1
V: TRBV7-9
size: .

CDR3: CASSEAGRDTQYF
DNA: TGTGCCAGCAGTGAAGCCGGGAGGGATACGCAGTATTTT
J: TRBJ2-3
D: TRBD2
V: TRBV2
size: .